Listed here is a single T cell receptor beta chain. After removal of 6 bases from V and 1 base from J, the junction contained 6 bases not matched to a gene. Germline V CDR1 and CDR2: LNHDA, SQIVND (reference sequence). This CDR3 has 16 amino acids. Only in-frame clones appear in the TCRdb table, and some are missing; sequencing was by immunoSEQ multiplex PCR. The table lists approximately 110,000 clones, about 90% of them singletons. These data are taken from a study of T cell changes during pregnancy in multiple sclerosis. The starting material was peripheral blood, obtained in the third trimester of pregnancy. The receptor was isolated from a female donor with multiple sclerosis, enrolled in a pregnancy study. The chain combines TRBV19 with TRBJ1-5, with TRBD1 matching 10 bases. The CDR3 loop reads CASRRTGGLSNQPQHF. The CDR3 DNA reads TGTGCCAGTAGAAGGACAGGGGGGCTCAGCAATCAGCCCCAGCATTTT.